One sample yielded the 23 T cell receptor beta chains listed below, sequenced in a study of CD8 T cells in ankylosing spondylitis. TCRdb used MiXCR to reprocess the 5' RACE reads, holding one entry per CDR3 protein. The sample includes almost 250,000 distinct CDR3 sequences, roughly 32% of them seen just once. The sequenced sample consisted of blood, either unsorted or a sorted T cell fraction (not recorded which). These receptors were taken from a male donor with ankylosing spondylitis or in good health (not recorded which).

The genes are TRBV3-1 and TRBJ2-7, with 8 positions matching TRBD2. Per germline, CDR1 LGHDT and CDR2 YNNKEL (reference sequence). This CDR3 spans 15 amino acids. V was pared by 4 bases and J by 2 bases, with 7 bases of the junction left unmatched. DNA of the CDR3: TGTGCCAGCAGCCTACGAGCGGGGGTGACCTACGAGCAGTACTTC. This translates into CASSLRAGVTYEQYF.

The V call is TRBV12-3 or TRBV12-4, the J call TRBJ2-7; D possibly matches TRBD1 or TRBD2 (5 bases each). The V end lost 6 bases, the J end lost 6 bases, and 9 bases lay between the germline ends. The CDR3 loop spans 11 amino acids. CDR3 amino acids: CASRWDGEQYF. DNA of the CDR3: TGTGCCAGCAGATGGGACGGCGAGCAGTACTTC.

This clonotype was found a few times. The chain links TRBV15 to TRBJ1-1, with 7 bases that match TRBD1. V lost 0 bases and J lost 8; bases outside the gene matches: 9. This CDR3 is built from 15 residues. In germline, CDR1 is LNHNV, CDR2 YYDKDF (reference sequence). Written as DNA, the CDR3 is TGTGCCACCAGCAGAGATAAGGGGGCTTCAACCGAAGCTTTCTTT. Translation gives CATSRDKGASTEAFF.

The genes are TRBV29-1 and TRBJ2-5, with D perhaps matching TRBD2 (7 bases). The V and J ends lost 3 bases and 3 bases respectively, with 11 bases between them. In germline, CDR1 is SQVTM, CDR2 ANQGSEA. The CDR3 totals 13 residues. CDR3 region: CSVDRGAEETQYF. CDR3 DNA sequence: TGCAGCGTTGATCGGGGGGCGGAAGAGACCCAGTACTTC.

There are a few counts of this clonotype. The V gene is TRBV29-1, the J gene TRBJ1-1; perhaps TRBD1 as D (5 bases). V was pared by 8 bases and J by 4 bases, with 17 bases between. The CDR3 contains 13 residues. Germline V gene sequence: CDR1 SQVTM, CDR2 ANQGSEA. The CDR3 sequence is CSHLPDSPTEAFF. As DNA, the CDR3 is TGCAGCCACCTCCCCGACAGTCCCACTGAAGCTTTCTTT.

This clonotype was observed a few times. The chain combines TRBV5-5 with TRBJ2-2, with D possibly matching TRBD2 (5 bases). The CDR3 totals 15 residues. Germline V CDR1 and CDR2: SGHKS, YYEKEE (reference sequence). Between the trimmed V and J ends, which lost 6 bases and 1 base, there was a span of 13 bases. CDR3 amino acids: CASKREHLNTGELFF. The CDR3 DNA reads as TGTGCCAGCAAGAGGGAACACCTGAACACCGGGGAGCTGTTTTTT. Full variable domain (outside the CDR3, taken from reference TRBV5-5 and TRBJ2-2): DAGVTQSPTHLIKTRGQQVTLRCSPISGHKSVSWYQQVLGQGPQFIFQYYEKEERGRGNFPDRFSARQFPNYSSELNVNALLLGDSALYLCASKREHLNTGELFFGEGSRLTVL.

V and J are TRBV7-9 and TRBJ2-6; D remains ambiguous. The CDR3 is made up of 14 amino acids. V shed 4 bases and J shed 2 bases, with 6 bases lying between them. Germline V gene sequence: CDR1 SEHNR, CDR2 FQNEAQ (reference sequence). CDR3 protein: CASSSGPGANVLTF. The CDR3 DNA follows: TGTGCCAGCAGCTCCGGTCCTGGGGCCAACGTCCTGACTTTC. The entire variable domain, with the rest obtained from reference TRBV7-9 and TRBJ2-6, is as follows: DTGVSQNPRHKITKRGQNVTFRCDPISEHNRLYWYRQTLGQGPEFLTYFQNEAQLEKSRLLSDRFSAERPKGSFSTLEIQRTEQGDSAMYLCASSSGPGANVLTFGAGSRLTVL.

This clonotype was seen at least ten times. The V and J genes are TRBV5-8 and TRBJ2-2; the D is unclear. The CDR3 has 13 residues. Germline CDR1 SGHTS, CDR2 YDEGEE. Trimming pared 4 bases from V and 3 bases from J, leaving 7 bases between. CDR3 sequence (DNA): TGTGCCAGCAGCCGCCGGGACACCGGGGAGCTGTTTTTT. Protein product: CASSRRDTGELFF.

This clonotype was recorded a few times. This sequence joins TRBV12-3 or TRBV12-4 and TRBJ2-1, with TRBD1 matching over 7 bases. This CDR3 is 15 amino acids long. V was pared by 6 bases and J by 0 bases, with 5 bases of the junction left unmatched. The CDR3: CASSNGDSSYNEQFF. The CDR3, as DNA: TGTGCCAGCAGCAACGGGGACAGCTCCTACAATGAGCAGTTCTTC.

The chain links TRBV10-2 to TRBJ1-5; TRBD1 aligns across 8 bases. V gave up 6 bases and J gave up 12 bases; unmatched junction bases: 10. The CDR3 length is 13 residues. CDR1 is WSHSY, CDR2 SAAADI, per germline. CDR3 sequence reads: CASSPGQGLGQHF. CDR3 nucleotides: TGCGCCAGCAGCCCAGGACAGGGATTAGGCCAGCATTTT.

The chain carries TRBV6-5 and TRBJ2-3; D unclear. CDR1 is MNHEY and CDR2 is SVGAGI in the germline V gene. The CDR3 loop spans 14 amino acids. Trimming shortened V by 0 bases and J by 2 bases, and 6 bases separated the two germline ends. Here the CDR3 DNA reads TGTGCCAGCAGTTACTCGGGGTTCACAGATACGCAGTATTTT. This gives the protein CASSYSGFTDTQYF.

DNA of the CDR3: TGCAGTGGGGTAGCGACCTACAATGAGCAGTTCTTC. Amino acid sequence: CSGVATYNEQFF. This chain joins TRBV20-1 and TRBJ2-1; possibly TRBD2 for D (5 bases). V lost 7 bases and J lost 2, with 9 bases in between. The CDR3 loop spans 12 amino acids. Germline CDR1 is DFQATT and CDR2 is SNEGSKA (reference sequence).

The V gene is TRBV5-8, the J gene TRBJ2-3; 8 nucleotides match TRBD1. J lost 6 bases, V lost 2 bases, and 8 bases had no gene match. The CDR3 spans 15 residues. Germline V lookup: CDR1 SGHTS, CDR2 YDEGEE. CDR3 in DNA: TGTGCCAGCAGCTTTTACAGGGGGTTAAGGGATACGCAGTATTTT. The encoded protein is CASSFYRGLRDTQYF.

This chain connects TRBV5-1 to TRBJ1-1; TRBD1 is a possible D gene (5 bases). CDR1 is SGHRS, CDR2 YFSETQ, per germline. The CDR3 length is 14 residues. Trimming pared 0 bases from V and 6 bases from J, leaving 12 bases between. For the CDR3, the DNA is TGCGCCAGCAGCTTGGTGACGGGGCCGGCTGAAGCTTTCTTT. Translated: CASSLVTGPAEAFF.

V is TRBV12-3 or TRBV12-4 and J is TRBJ2-3, with 9 positions matching TRBD2. The CDR3 runs 14 residues. Germline trimming cut 7 bases from V and 7 bases from J; bases unmatched to any gene: 9. CDR3 coding DNA: TGTGCCAGCACCCTAGCGGGGCCTCGGAATACGCAGTATTTT. This translates into CASTLAGPRNTQYF.

The chain uses TRBV3-1 and TRBJ2-3; 9 positions agree with TRBD1. CDR3 size: 15 residues. Germline V gene sequence: CDR1 LGHDT, CDR2 YNNKEL (reference sequence). V shed 1 base and J 4 bases; nucleotides not matched to a gene: 3. The CDR3 sequence: CASSQGDRDPDTQYF. The CDR3 DNA reads as TGTGCCAGCAGCCAAGGGGACAGGGACCCAGATACGCAGTATTTT.

The J gene is TRBJ2-1, the V gene TRBV12-3 or TRBV12-4; 9 bases line up with TRBD1. The V gene end was trimmed by 3 bases and the J gene end by 7 bases; junction bases not matched to a gene: 7. This CDR3 spans 15 amino acids. CDR3 amino acids: CASSLYRGRGNEQFF. The CDR3 DNA reads TGTGCCAGCAGTTTGTACAGGGGGCGCGGGAATGAGCAGTTCTTC.

This rearrangement joins TRBV20-1 to TRBJ1-2; D perhaps matches TRBD1 (6 bases). Germline V gives CDR1 DFQATT, CDR2 SNEGSKA (reference sequence). The length of the CDR3 is 12 residues. Between the trimmed V and J ends, which lost 6 bases and 4 bases, there was a span of 12 bases. The CDR3 loop is CSAKYRVYGYTF. The CDR3 DNA reads TGCAGTGCAAAGTACAGGGTCTATGGCTACACCTTC.

This rearrangement joins TRBV12-3 or TRBV12-4 to TRBJ2-3; 9 nucleotides align to TRBD2. This CDR3 comprises 15 residues. The V and J ends lost 6 bases and 5 bases, in that order; junction bases with no gene match: 9. The CDR3 is CASSPVGLARDTQYF. The CDR3 bases are TGTGCCAGCAGCCCGGTGGGACTAGCAAGAGATACGCAGTATTTT.

The table lists this clonotype with a few counts. J is TRBJ2-3 and V is TRBV5-5, with TRBD2 identical over 7 bases. This CDR3 region has 16 residues. The ends lost 4 bases at V and 0 bases at J; junction bases unmatched: 8. Per germline, CDR1 SGHKS and CDR2 YYEKEE (reference sequence). The CDR3 nucleotides are TGTGCCAGCAGCCTGGGGGGGACGGCGAGCACAGATACGCAGTATTTT. This gives the protein CASSLGGTASTDTQYF.

This clonotype was observed a few times. The chain employs TRBV27 and TRBJ2-7; a possible D gene is TRBD1 (5 bases). CDR3 length: 15 residues. With 7 bases removed from V and 0 bases from J, the gap between germline ends came to 16 bases. Looked up from germline, CDR1 is MNHEY and CDR2 is SMNVEV (reference sequence). The DNA of the CDR3 is TGTGCCAGCACCCCTCCAGGGTCCCCCTCCTACGAGCAGTACTTC. Protein sequence: CASTPPGSPSYEQYF.

This chain connects TRBV6-5 to TRBJ1-3; D is unresolved. Looked up from germline, CDR1 is MNHEY and CDR2 is SVGAGI. CDR3 length equals 14 residues. Trimming stripped 2 bases from V and 3 bases from J, with 8 bases between. Here the CDR3 reads CASSYEEDGNTIYF. The CDR3 DNA is TGTGCCAGCAGTTACGAGGAGGATGGAAACACCATATATTTT.

There are many counts of this clonotype. V and J are TRBV27 and TRBJ2-1; D possibly corresponds to TRBD1 (6 bases). The CDR3 covers 16 residues. V was clipped by 4 bases and J by 6 bases, with 19 bases between them. Germline V gene data show CDR1 as MNHEY and CDR2 as SMNVEV (reference sequence). The CDR3 DNA reads as TGTGCCAGCAGTTCATCGCCCACAGGGACGGGCAATGAGCAGTTCTTC. Translated, it gives CASSSSPTGTGNEQFF.